This T cell receptor beta chain is from a study of radiation and T cells in renal cell carcinoma. Study-wide results and caveats: From baseline, blood top tumor clonotypes peaked at 2 weeks post-radiation. Without pretreatment biopsies, baseline tumor clonotype presence was undetermined.

Details on this clone: The antigen is undetermined.

The CDR3 is 15 residues long. From germline, CDR1 is ENHRY and CDR2 SYGVKD. V lost 0 bases to trimming and J lost 2 bases, with 11 bases between them. Profiled with immunoSEQ multiplex PCR; TCRdb holds only in-frame clones, not every one. The table has 100,000 to 150,000 clones, more than 70% seen once. Noted time point: blood 2 weeks post-SBRT. Treatment of the sample: 15 Gy SBRT to primary tumor, nephrectomy 4 weeks later. After SBRT, blood was collected at 2 and 4 weeks, plus baseline. This renal cell carcinoma was of the clear cell type. V usage is TRBV10-3 and J usage is TRBJ2-7, with D hard to call. Sequenced here: blood, sampled from a patient whose treatment included radiotherapy and nephrectomy. This sequence originates from a woman in her seventies with renal cell carcinoma. The CDR3 is CAISESKRLPYEQYF. Written as DNA, the CDR3 is TGTGCCATCAGTGAGTCTAAGCGTCTACCCTACGAGCAGTACTTC.